This T cell receptor (beta chain) was recovered during a study of blood T cell repertoires in COVID-19. Study-level background: Acute-phase and convalescent COVID-19 samples originated in the United States, Italy and Spain. T cells, B-cell-depleted T cells, or PBMCs supplied cDNA or gDNA.

The junction had 5 bases not matched to a gene; V was cut back by 4 bases and J by 5 bases. This CDR3 has 16 amino acids. Germline V CDR1 and CDR2: LNHDA, SQIVND (reference sequence). Authors' analysis steps: Scientists estimated how many nucleated cells there were by amplifying reference gene primers. Sequencing used immunoSEQ multiplex PCR; TCRdb keeps in-frame clones, though not all of them. The V and J calls and clone size come from that table; D and trimming were worked out from the DNA. The table lists a few hundred thousand clones, about 86% of them singletons. Sequenced sample: peripheral blood. This TCR derives from a woman aged 45-65 years with COVID-19, enrolled during active disease. The rearrangement links TRBV19 to TRBJ2-2; TRBD1 agrees at 12 bases. The CDR3 reads CASSKGQGAGTGELFF. The CDR3 nucleotides are TGTGCCAGTAGTAAGGGACAGGGGGCGGGAACCGGGGAGCTGTTTTTT.